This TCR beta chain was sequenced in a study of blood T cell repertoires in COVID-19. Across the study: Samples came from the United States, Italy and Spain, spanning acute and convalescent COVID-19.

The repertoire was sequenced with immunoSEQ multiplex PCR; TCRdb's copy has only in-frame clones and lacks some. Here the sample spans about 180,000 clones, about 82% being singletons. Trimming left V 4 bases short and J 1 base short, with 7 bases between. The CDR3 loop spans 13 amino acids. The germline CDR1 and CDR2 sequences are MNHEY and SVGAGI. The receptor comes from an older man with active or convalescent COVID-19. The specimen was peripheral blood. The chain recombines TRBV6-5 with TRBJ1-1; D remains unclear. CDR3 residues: CASSSTENTEAFF. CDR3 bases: TGTGCCAGCAGTTCCACAGAGAACACTGAAGCTTTCTTT.